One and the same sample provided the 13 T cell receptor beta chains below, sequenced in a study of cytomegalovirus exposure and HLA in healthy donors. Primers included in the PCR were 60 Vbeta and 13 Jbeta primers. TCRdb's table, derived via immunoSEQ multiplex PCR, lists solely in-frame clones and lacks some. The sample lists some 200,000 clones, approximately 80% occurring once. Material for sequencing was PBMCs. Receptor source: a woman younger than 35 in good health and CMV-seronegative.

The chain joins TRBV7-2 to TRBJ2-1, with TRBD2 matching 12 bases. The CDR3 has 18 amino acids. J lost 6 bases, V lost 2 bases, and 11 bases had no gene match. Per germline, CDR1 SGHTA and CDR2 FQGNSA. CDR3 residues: CASSLSLAGGSPVNEQFF. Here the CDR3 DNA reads TGTGCCAGCAGCTTATCTCTAGCGGGAGGGTCCCCGGTCAATGAGCAGTTCTTC.

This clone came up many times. The CDR3 spells CASSEYSGSKADEQYF. The CDR3 DNA follows: TGTGCCAGCAGCGAATATAGCGGGAGTAAGGCGGACGAGCAGTACTTC. The chain recombines TRBV28 with TRBJ2-7; TRBD2 aligns across 9 bases. The V and J ends lost 6 bases and 5 bases, in that order; junction bases with no gene match: 14. The germline CDR1 and CDR2 sequences are MDHEN and SYDVKM. The CDR3 spans 16 residues.

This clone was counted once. In nucleotides, the CDR3 is TGTGCCAGCACCTCGGGGGGCAGGGAAGGAACTGAAGCTTTCTTT. Protein: CASTSGGREGTEAFF. This rearrangement joins TRBV11-2 to TRBJ1-1; D is perhaps TRBD1 (6 bases). Trimming removed 7 bases from V and 5 bases from J, with 20 bases in between. The CDR3 contains 15 residues. The germline gives CDR1 SGHAT, CDR2 FQNNGV. Filled out from reference TRBV11-2 and TRBJ1-1, the complete variable domain reads EAGVAQSPRYKIIEKRQSVAFWCNPISGHATLYWYQQILGQGPKLLIQFQNNGVVDDSQLPKDRFSAERLKGVDSTLKIQPAKLEDSAVYLCASTSGGREGTEAFFGQGTRLTVV.

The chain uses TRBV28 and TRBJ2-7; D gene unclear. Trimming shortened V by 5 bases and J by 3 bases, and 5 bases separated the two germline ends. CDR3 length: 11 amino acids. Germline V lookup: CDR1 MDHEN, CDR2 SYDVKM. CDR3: CASSQIYEQYF. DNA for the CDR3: TGTGCCAGCAGTCAGATCTACGAGCAGTACTTC.

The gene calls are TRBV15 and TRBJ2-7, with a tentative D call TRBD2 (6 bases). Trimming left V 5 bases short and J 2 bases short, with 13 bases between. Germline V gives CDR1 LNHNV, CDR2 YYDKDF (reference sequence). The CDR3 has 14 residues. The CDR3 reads CATSGGQKTYEQYF. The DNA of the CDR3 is TGTGCCACCAGCGGAGGGCAAAAAACCTACGAGCAGTACTTC.

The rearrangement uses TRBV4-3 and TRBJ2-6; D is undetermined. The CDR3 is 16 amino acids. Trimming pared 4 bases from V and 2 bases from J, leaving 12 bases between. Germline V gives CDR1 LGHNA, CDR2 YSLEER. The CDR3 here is CASSRVIGTGANVLTF. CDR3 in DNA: TGCGCCAGCAGCCGTGTTATTGGCACTGGGGCCAACGTCCTGACTTTC.

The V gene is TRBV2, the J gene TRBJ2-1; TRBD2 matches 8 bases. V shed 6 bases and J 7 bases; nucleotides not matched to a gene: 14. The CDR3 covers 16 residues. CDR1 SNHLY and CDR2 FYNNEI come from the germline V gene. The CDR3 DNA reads TGTGCCAGCAGCGGGGGGGGGCAGGGAAGAGGAAATGAGCAGTTCTTC. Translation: CASSGGGQGRGNEQFF.

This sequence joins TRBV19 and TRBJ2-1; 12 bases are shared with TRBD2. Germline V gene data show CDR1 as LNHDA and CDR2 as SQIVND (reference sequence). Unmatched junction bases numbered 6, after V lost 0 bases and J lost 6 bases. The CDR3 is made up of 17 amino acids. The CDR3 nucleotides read TGTGCCAGTAGTATAGATTTGGGACTAGCGGGCCGCAATGAGCAGTTCTTC. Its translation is CASSIDLGLAGRNEQFF.

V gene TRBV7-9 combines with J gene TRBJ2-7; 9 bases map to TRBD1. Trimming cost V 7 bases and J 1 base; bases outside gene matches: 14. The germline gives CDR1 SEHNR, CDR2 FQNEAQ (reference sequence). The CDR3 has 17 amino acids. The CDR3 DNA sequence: TGTGCCAGCAACTCAATTCGGGACAGGGCCGATTCCTACGAGCAGTACTTC. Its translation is CASNSIRDRADSYEQYF.

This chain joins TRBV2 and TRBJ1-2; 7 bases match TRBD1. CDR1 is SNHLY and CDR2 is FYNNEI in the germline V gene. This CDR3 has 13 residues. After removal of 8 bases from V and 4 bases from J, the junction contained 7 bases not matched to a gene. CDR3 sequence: CASWTGQSYGYTF. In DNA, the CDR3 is TGTGCCAGCTGGACGGGACAGTCCTATGGCTACACCTTC.

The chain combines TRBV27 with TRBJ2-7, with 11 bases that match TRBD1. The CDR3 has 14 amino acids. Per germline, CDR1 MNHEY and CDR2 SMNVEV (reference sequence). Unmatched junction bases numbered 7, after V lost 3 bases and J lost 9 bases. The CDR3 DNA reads TGTGCCAGCAGTTTGGGGGGACAGGGGGGGGTGCAGTACTTC. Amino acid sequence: CASSLGGQGGVQYF.

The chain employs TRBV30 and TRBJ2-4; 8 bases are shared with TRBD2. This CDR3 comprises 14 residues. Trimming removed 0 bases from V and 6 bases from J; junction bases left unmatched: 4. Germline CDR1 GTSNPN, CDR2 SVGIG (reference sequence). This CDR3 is CAWSVGGGPNIQYF. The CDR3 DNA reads TGTGCCTGGAGTGTCGGCGGGGGGCCAAACATTCAGTACTTC.

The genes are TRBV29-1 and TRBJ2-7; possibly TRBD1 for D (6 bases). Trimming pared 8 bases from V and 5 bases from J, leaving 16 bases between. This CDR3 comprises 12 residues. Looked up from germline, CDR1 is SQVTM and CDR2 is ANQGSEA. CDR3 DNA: TGCAGCTCCCGAGGGGGAGCGAACGAGCAGTACTTC. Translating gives CSSRGGANEQYF.